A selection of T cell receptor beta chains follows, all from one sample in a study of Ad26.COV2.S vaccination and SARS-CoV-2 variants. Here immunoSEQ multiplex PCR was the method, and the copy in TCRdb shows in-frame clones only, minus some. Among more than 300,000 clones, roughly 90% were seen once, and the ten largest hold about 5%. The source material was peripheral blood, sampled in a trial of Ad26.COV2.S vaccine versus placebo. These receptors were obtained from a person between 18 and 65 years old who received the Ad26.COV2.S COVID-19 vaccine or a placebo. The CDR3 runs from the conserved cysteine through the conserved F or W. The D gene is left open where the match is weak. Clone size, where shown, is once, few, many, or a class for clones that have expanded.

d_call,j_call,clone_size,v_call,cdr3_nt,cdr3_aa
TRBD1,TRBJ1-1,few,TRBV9,TGTGCCAGCAGCGTAGGTACAGGGGGCACTGAAGCTTTCTTT,CASSVGTGGTEAFF
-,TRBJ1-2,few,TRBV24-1,TGTGCCACCAGTGGCTCCAACAGGGACGGCTACACCTTC,CATSGSNRDGYTF
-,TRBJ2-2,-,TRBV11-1,TGTGCCAGCAGCTTAGAGTGGAGCGGGGAGCTGTTTTTT,CASSLEWSGELFF
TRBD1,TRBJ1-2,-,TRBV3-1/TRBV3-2,TGTGCCAGCAGCCAAAGCCGGGACAGCTATGGCTACACCTTC,CASSQSRDSYGYTF
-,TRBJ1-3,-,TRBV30,TGTGCCTGGGGACGGATCTCTGGAAACACCATATATTTT,CAWGRISGNTIYF
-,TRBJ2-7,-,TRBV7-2,TGTGCCAGCAGCCCCCGCCGGGACATCTCCTACGAGCAGTACTTC,CASSPRRDISYEQYF
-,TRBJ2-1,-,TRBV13,TGTGCCAGCAGCCCAACAACCAGGGCCTACAATGAGCAGTTCTTC,CASSPTTRAYNEQFF
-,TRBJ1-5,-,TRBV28,TGTGCCAGCAGTTTCGCGAGGAGGGGTAGCAATCAGCCCCAGCATTTT,CASSFARRGSNQPQHF
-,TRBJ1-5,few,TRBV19,TGTGCCAGTAGTATAATGGGCTATAGCAATCAGCCCCAGCATTTT,CASSIMGYSNQPQHF
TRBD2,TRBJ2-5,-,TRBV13,TGTGCCAGCAGCAAGCGACTAGCGGAGCTAGGACGACAAGAGACCCAGTACTTC,CASSKRLAELGRQETQYF
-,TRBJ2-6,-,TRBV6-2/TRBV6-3,TGTGCCAGCAGTTACTCCGGTTCGTCTGGGGCCAACGTCCTGACTTTC,CASSYSGSSGANVLTF
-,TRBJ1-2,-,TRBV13,TGTGCCAGCAGCTTAGCGGGGGATGGCTACACCTTC,CASSLAGDGYTF
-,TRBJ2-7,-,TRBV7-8,TGTGCCAGCAGCTTTGAAGGTGGGAGGAACTCCTACGAGCAGTACTTC,CASSFEGGRNSYEQYF
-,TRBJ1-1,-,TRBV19,TGTGCCAGTAGTGCTAACAGGGAAGTGAACACTGAAGCTTTCTTT,CASSANREVNTEAFF
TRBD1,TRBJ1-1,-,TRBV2,TGTGCCAGCAGTGAAGCTACAGGGGCGGAAGAAGCTTTCTTT,CASSEATGAEEAFF
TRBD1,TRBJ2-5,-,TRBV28,TGTGCCAGCAACGACTACTACAGGGGTCAAGAGACCCAGTACTTC,CASNDYYRGQETQYF
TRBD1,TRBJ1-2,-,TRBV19,TGTGCCAGTCGCCAACCGGGACAGCGCGGCTACACCTTC,CASRQPGQRGYTF
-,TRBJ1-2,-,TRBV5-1,TGCGCCAGCAGCTTGAACCAGGGCTATGGCTACACCTTC,CASSLNQGYGYTF
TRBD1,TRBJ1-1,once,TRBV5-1,TGCGCCAGCAGCTTGGGACGGGGGACAGGGTCTTTGGACACTGAAGCTTTCTTT,CASSLGRGTGSLDTEAFF
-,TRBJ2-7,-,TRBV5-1,TGCGCCAGCAGCTTGGGAGGGCACAGGGACGAGCAGTACTTC,CASSLGGHRDEQYF
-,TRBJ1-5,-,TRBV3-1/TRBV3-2,TGTGCCAGCAGCCCAAGCGGGCAGGTCAATCAGCCCCAGCATTTT,CASSPSGQVNQPQHF
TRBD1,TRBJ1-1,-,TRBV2,TGTGCCAGCACTTTCACAGGGGCACCGAACACTGAAGCTTTCTTT,CASTFTGAPNTEAFF
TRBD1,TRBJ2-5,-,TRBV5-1,TGCGCCAGCAGCATAGGGGACAGGGGGACGGAGACCCAGTACTTC,CASSIGDRGTETQYF
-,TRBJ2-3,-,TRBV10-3,TGTGCCATCAGTGATATCTCGGACGCAGATACGCAGTATTTT,CAISDISDADTQYF
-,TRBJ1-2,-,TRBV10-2,TGCGCCAGCAGTGAGTTGGGGCGGTCTAACTATGGCTACACCTTC,CASSELGRSNYGYTF
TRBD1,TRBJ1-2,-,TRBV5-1,TGCGCCAGCAGCTTGTTCCCCCCGGCAGGGGGCTTCTATGGCTACACCTTC,CASSLFPPAGGFYGYTF
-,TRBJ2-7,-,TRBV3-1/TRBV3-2,TGTGCCAGCAGCCAAGATTTGGCACGCGAGCAGTACTTC,CASSQDLAREQYF
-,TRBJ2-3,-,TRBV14,TGTGCCAGCAGCCAAGGTGGCACAGATACGCAGTATTTT,CASSQGGTDTQYF
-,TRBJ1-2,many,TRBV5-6,TGTGCCAGCAGCTTAACTATAGGATCGGGAGGCTACACCTTC,CASSLTIGSGGYTF
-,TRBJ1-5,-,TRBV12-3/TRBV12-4,TGTGCCAGCAGCCCTAAGATTTATCAGCCCCAGCATTTT,CASSPKIYQPQHF
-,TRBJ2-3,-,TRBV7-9,TGTGCCAGCAGCCCAGGAGGGGGAAATACGCAGTATTTT,CASSPGGGNTQYF
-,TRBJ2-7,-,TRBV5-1,TGCGCCAGCAGCTTGGAGGGACGGAGCTACGAGCAGTACTTC,CASSLEGRSYEQYF
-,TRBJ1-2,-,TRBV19,TGTGCCAGTAGTATAGATCTGGAGAGCCCAGCTAACTATGGCTACACCTTC,CASSIDLESPANYGYTF
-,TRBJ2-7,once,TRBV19,TGTGCCAGTAGTATACAGACAGGCCGTGGCTACGAGCAGTACTTC,CASSIQTGRGYEQYF
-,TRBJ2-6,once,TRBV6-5,TGTGCCAGCAGACCACCCGGGGCCAACGTCCTGACTTTC,CASRPPGANVLTF
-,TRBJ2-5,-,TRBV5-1,TGCGCCAGCAGCTTAACAGATTACCAAGAGACCCAGTACTTC,CASSLTDYQETQYF
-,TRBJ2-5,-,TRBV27,TGTGCCAGCAGTTTACGAGGCAGGATGGGGGAGACCCAGTACTTC,CASSLRGRMGETQYF
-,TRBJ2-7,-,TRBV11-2,TGTGCCAGCAGCCGGGCCCCGGGACCCTACGAGCAGTACTTC,CASSRAPGPYEQYF
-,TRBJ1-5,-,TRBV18,TGTGCCAGCTCACCACGCGGGGTGGGCAATCAGCCCCAGCATTTT,CASSPRGVGNQPQHF
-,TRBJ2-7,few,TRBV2,TGTGCCAGCAGTGACGGAGTCTACGAGCAGTACTTC,CASSDGVYEQYF
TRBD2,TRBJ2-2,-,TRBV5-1,TGCGCCAGCAGCTTGGCCATAGCGGGTGGAGGCGGGGAGCTGTTTTTT,CASSLAIAGGGGELFF
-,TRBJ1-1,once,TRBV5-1,TGCGCCAGCAGCTTGGAATTAGGACAGATCGGCACTGAAGCTTTCTTT,CASSLELGQIGTEAFF
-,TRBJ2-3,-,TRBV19,TGTGCCAGTAGTATACGCAGCGGGCGGAGCACAGATACGCAGTATTTT,CASSIRSGRSTDTQYF
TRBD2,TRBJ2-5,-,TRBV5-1,TGCGCCAGCAGCTTCGAGGGACTACACCAAGAGACCCAGTACTTC,CASSFEGLHQETQYF
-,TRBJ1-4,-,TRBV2,TGTGCCAGCAGTGAACTAGCAACTAATGAAAAACTGTTTTTT,CASSELATNEKLFF
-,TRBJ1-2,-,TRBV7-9,TGTGCCAGCAGCTTAGACGGTGGCTACACCTTC,CASSLDGGYTF
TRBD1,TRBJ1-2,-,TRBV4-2,TGTGCCAGCAATAAACAGGGGGCGACGGGTTTGTATGGCTACACCTTC,CASNKQGATGLYGYTF
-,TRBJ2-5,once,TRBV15,TGTGCCACCAGCAGCCTGACAGAAATGGATCCCCAGTACTTC,CATSSLTEMDPQYF
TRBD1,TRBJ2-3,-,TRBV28,TGTGCCAGCTCGGACAGGGGCCAAGATACGCAGTATTTT,CASSDRGQDTQYF
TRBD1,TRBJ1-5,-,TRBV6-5,TGTGCCAGCAGTTACCAGGGGGGGTGGAGCAATCAGCCCCAGCATTTT,CASSYQGGWSNQPQHF
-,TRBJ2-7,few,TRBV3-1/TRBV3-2,TGTGCCAGCAGCCATCTTGTGGGAACCTACGAGCAGTACTTC,CASSHLVGTYEQYF
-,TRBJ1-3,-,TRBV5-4,TGTGCCAGCAGCTTGAATGGTGGAAACACCATATATTTT,CASSLNGGNTIYF
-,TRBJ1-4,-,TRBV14,TGTGCCAGCAGCCGGGGGGGAAAACTGTTTTTT,CASSRGGKLFF
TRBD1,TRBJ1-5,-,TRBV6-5,TGTGCCAGCAGATCAGACAGGGGCGATCAGCCCCAGCATTTT,CASRSDRGDQPQHF
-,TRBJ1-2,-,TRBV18,TGTGCCAGCTCACCACCAAAAGGCCGAATTAACTATGGCTACACCTTC,CASSPPKGRINYGYTF